This T cell receptor (beta chain) was sequenced in a study of beta chain features in type 1 diabetes. In the study overall: Summed over all samples, the examined sorted cells came to some 99 million.

Details on this clone: The antigen is undetermined.

Study-level results: VDJ junctions from patients with type 1 diabetes contained fewer insertions and more deletions. Researchers cautioned that cDNA sequencing could over-represent cells with high TCR expression.

Isolated RNA was reverse transcribed in full, so expressed TCRB transcripts were sequenced. Sequencing used immunoSEQ multiplex PCR; TCRdb keeps in-frame clones, though not all of them. This sample has 600,000 to 650,000 clones, with around 15% found just once. The CDR3 is 16 residues long. The germline CDR1 and CDR2 sequences are MNHNY and SVGAGI (reference sequence). Trimming took 0 bases from V and 3 from J, leaving 14 bases between them. V gene TRBV6-6 combines with J gene TRBJ1-2; possible D gene TRBD1, 6 bases. This receptor was identified in a man between 18 and 35 years old in good health. The sequenced material came from naive CD4+ T cells from blood. The CDR3 region has the DNA TGTGCCAGCAGTTACTCGACGTGGGGGCGAGACTATGGCTACACCTTC. Translated, it gives CASSYSTWGRDYGYTF.